The 20 T cell receptor beta chains presented below share a single source sample, sequenced in a study of T cells after yellow fever vaccination. TCRdb passed the 5' RACE reads through MiXCR, listing each CDR3 protein once. The top ten hold approximately 19% of the sample, which has 300,000 to 350,000 distinct CDR3 sequences, about 4.5% seen once. The material sequenced was PBMCs, taken 15 days after the yellow fever booster vaccination. These receptors came from a man aged 18 to 30 who received the YFV17D yellow fever vaccine.

This clonotype was counted ten times or more. V is TRBV5-1 and J is TRBJ2-1, with 8 bases that match TRBD2. The length of the CDR3 is 15 residues. The junction had 5 bases not matched to a gene; V was cut back by 3 bases and J by 3 bases. Germline CDR1 SGHRS, CDR2 YFSETQ. Here the CDR3 DNA reads TGCGCCAGCAGCTACCCGGGGGGGAACTACAATGAGCAGTTCTTC. Protein product: CASSYPGGNYNEQFF.

Ten or more counts support this clonotype. The chain has TRBV9 and TRBJ2-1; D might be TRBD2 (5 bases). The CDR3 loop spans 15 amino acids. The V gene lost 3 bases and the J gene lost 0 bases, with 10 bases spanning the gap. Germline V lookup: CDR1 SGDLS, CDR2 YYNGEE. The CDR3 loop reads CASSGRTGSYNEQFF. The CDR3 bases are TGTGCCAGCAGCGGGAGGACGGGCTCCTACAATGAGCAGTTCTTC.

The table lists this clonotype with many counts. The chain has TRBV20-1 and TRBJ1-1; D not resolved. V shed 7 bases and J shed 8 bases, with 20 bases lying between them. Germline values: CDR1 DFQATT, CDR2 SNEGSKA (reference sequence). CDR3 length equals 13 residues. The CDR3 is CSVPTGRRPEAFF. CDR3 coding DNA: TGCAGTGTCCCTACCGGTCGCAGGCCCGAAGCTTTCTTT.

V and J are TRBV12-3 or TRBV12-4 and TRBJ2-5, with TRBD1 matching 7 bases. There are 13 residues in the CDR3. The J segment lost 2 bases and the V segment lost 9 bases, leaving 6 bases of the junction unmatched. The CDR3: CASRGLGQETQYF. In nucleotides, the CDR3 is TGTGCCAGTAGGGGGCTCGGTCAAGAGACCCAGTACTTC.

This clonotype was seen many times. V usage is TRBV7-2 and J usage is TRBJ1-5; D is unclear. V shed 5 bases and J shed 0 bases, with 11 bases lying between them. From germline, CDR1 is SGHTA and CDR2 FQGNSA. The CDR3 contains 15 residues. The CDR3 DNA sequence: TGTGCCAGCAGCCTCGACGATTATAGCAATCAGCCCCAGCATTTT. This gives the protein CASSLDDYSNQPQHF.

This clonotype was counted ten times or more. The chain couples TRBV6-5 to TRBJ2-1; tentatively, D is TRBD2 (5 bases). The CDR3 is 14 amino acids. From germline, CDR1 is MNHEY and CDR2 SVGAGI. V lost 6 bases, J lost 3 bases, and 12 bases lay in between. In DNA form, the CDR3 reads TGTGCCAGCAGAGTTACGGGGAGCTACAATGAGCAGTTCTTC. Translation: CASRVTGSYNEQFF.

The rearrangement uses TRBV7-2 and TRBJ1-2, with D perhaps TRBD1 (6 bases). Germline values: CDR1 SGHTA, CDR2 FQGNSA. The CDR3 is made up of 14 amino acids. The ends were cut back, 3 bases at V and 1 base at J, with 9 bases in the middle. The CDR3 protein is CASSLNRDNYGYTF. The CDR3, as DNA: TGTGCCAGCAGCTTGAACAGGGATAACTATGGCTACACCTTC.

Ten or more counts support this clonotype. The chain links TRBV6-2 or TRBV6-3 to TRBJ2-7; D is ambiguous. Trimming shortened V by 6 bases and J by 3 bases, and 9 bases separated the two germline ends. This CDR3 has 12 amino acids. Germline V gives CDR1 MNHEY, CDR2 SVGEGT. CDR3 amino acids: CASSPPHYEQYV. The CDR3 nucleotides are TGTGCCAGCAGCCCGCCCCACTACGAGCAGTACGTC.

This clonotype occurred many times. The rearrangement joins TRBV5-1 to TRBJ1-4; D ambiguous. Deletions cut 4 bases from V and 5 bases from J, with 15 bases between. CDR1 and CDR2 (germline): SGHRS, YFSETQ. The CDR3 has 15 residues. The chain's CDR3 is CASSPEGVLNEKLFF. CDR3 nucleotides: TGCGCCAGCAGCCCCGAAGGTGTATTAAATGAAAAACTGTTTTTT.

The sample holds many counts of this clonotype. The rearrangement links TRBV9 to TRBJ1-4, with a tentative D call TRBD1 (5 bases). The V end lost 1 base, the J end lost 2 bases, and 9 bases lay between the germline ends. The CDR3 consists of 15 residues. CDR1 is SGDLS and CDR2 is YYNGEE in the germline V gene. The CDR3 protein is CASSVSGATNEKLFF. The CDR3 nucleotides read TGTGCCAGCAGCGTAAGCGGGGCTACTAATGAAAAACTGTTTTTT.

J is TRBJ2-7 and V is TRBV6-5; D gene unclear. Trimming stripped 0 bases from V and 3 bases from J, with 15 bases between. The CDR3 runs to 16 residues. CDR1 MNHEY and CDR2 SVGAGI come from the germline V gene. The CDR3 DNA reads TGTGCCAGCAGTTACTCACGGCCCCATTTCATCTACGAGCAGTACTTC. Protein: CASSYSRPHFIYEQYF.

This clonotype has a count of ten or more. The rearrangement uses TRBV7-9 and TRBJ1-4; D is unresolved. V lost 5 bases and J 8 bases, leaving 15 bases between the germline ends. This CDR3 is 14 amino acids long. Per the germline V gene, CDR1 is SEHNR and CDR2 is FQNEAQ (reference sequence). CDR3 DNA sequence: TGTGCCAGCAGCCCGCAGTCTGGAGGGGAAAAACTGTTTTTT. Its protein is CASSPQSGGEKLFF.

This clonotype appeared a few times. This rearrangement joins TRBV18 to TRBJ2-3; 13 positions agree with TRBD2. CDR3 length equals 16 residues. Trimming cost V 1 base and J 6 bases; bases outside gene matches: 4. Germline CDR1 and CDR2: KGHSH and LQKENI. The DNA for the CDR3 is TGTGCCAGCTCACCACGGACTAGCGGGAGTGGTGATACGCAGTATTTT. Its translation is CASSPRTSGSGDTQYF.

The chain has TRBV5-1 and TRBJ2-1, with 7 positions matching TRBD1. J gave up 7 bases and V 0 bases, and 10 bases lay outside the gene matches. Germline lookup yields CDR1 SGHRS and CDR2 YFSETQ. CDR3 length equals 16 residues. In nucleotides, the CDR3 is TGCGCCAGCAGCTTGGCTGTCGGGACAGCTTGGAATGAGCAGTTCTTC. Translating gives CASSLAVGTAWNEQFF.

Ten or more counts support this clonotype. The V gene is TRBV4-3, the J gene TRBJ2-7, with D perhaps TRBD1 (6 bases). Trimming removed 0 bases at V and 3 bases at J, with 12 bases between. The CDR3 consists of 15 residues. The germline V gene has CDR1 LGHNA and CDR2 YSLEER. CDR3 nucleotide sequence: TGCGCCAGCAGCCAAGACCGAACAGGGTTCTACGAGCAGTACTTC. It translates to CASSQDRTGFYEQYF.

This clonotype was observed many times. This chain links TRBV7-6 with TRBJ2-5; 10 bases match TRBD1. The germline V gene encodes CDR1 SGHVS and CDR2 FNYEAQ. The CDR3 runs to 16 residues. Trimming removed 5 bases from V and 1 base from J; junction bases left unmatched: 7. The CDR3 loop is CASSPERTGGQETQYF. The DNA of the CDR3 is TGTGCCAGCAGCCCAGAGAGGACAGGGGGCCAAGAGACCCAGTACTTC.

This clonotype came up a few times. The rearrangement links TRBV7-8 to TRBJ1-3, with D unclear. The V gene's germline CDR1 is SGHVS and CDR2 FQNEAQ. Trimming took 2 bases from V and 0 from J, leaving 8 bases between them. CDR3 length: 15 amino acids. CDR3 bases: TGTGCCAGCAGCTTAAGTATACCCTCTGGAAACACCATATATTTT. Protein product: CASSLSIPSGNTIYF.

This clonotype showed up many times. The rearrangement uses TRBV18 and TRBJ1-3; no definite D call. The germline V gene has CDR1 KGHSH and CDR2 LQKENI. Deletions cut 3 bases from V and 3 bases from J, with 9 bases between. This CDR3 has 14 residues. The CDR3, as DNA: TGTGCCAGCTCACCCCGGGAGAATGGAAACACCATATATTTT. Protein sequence: CASSPRENGNTIYF.

V usage is TRBV24-1 and J usage is TRBJ1-6; D is possibly TRBD1 (6 bases). This CDR3 comprises 24 residues. Germline V gene data show CDR1 as KGHDR and CDR2 as SFDVKD. Trimming left V 3 bases short and J 0 bases short, with 32 bases between. The CDR3 loop is CATSDPTPDRTGTPLSSYNSPLHF. In DNA form, the CDR3 reads TGTGCCACCAGTGATCCGACCCCCGACAGGACCGGGACGCCCTTGAGCTCCTATAATTCACCCCTCCACTTT.

This clonotype was detected only a few times. The chain has TRBV4-1 and TRBJ2-5; no clear D gene. The CDR3 runs 13 residues. Germline values: CDR1 MGHRA, CDR2 YSYEKL. The ends were cut back, 2 bases at V and 5 bases at J, with 9 bases in the middle. The CDR3 DNA is TGCGCCAGCAGCCAAAGGTCCGATGAGACCCAGTACTTC. The encoded protein is CASSQRSDETQYF.